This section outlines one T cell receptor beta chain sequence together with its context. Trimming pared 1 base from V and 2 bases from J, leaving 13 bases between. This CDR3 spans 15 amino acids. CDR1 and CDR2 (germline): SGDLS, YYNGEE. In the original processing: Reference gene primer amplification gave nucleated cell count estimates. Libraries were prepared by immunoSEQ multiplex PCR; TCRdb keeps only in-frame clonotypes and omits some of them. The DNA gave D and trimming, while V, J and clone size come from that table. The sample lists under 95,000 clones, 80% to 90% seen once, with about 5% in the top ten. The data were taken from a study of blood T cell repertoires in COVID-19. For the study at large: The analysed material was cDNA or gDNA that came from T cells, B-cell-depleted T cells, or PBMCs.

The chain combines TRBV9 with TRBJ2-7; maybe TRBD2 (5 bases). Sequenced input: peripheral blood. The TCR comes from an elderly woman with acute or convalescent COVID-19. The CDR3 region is CASSVHTDGTYEQYF. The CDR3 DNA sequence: TGTGCCAGCAGCGTACATACGGACGGGACCTACGAGCAGTACTTC.